A selection of T cell receptor beta chains follows, all from one sample in a study of blood T cell repertoires in COVID-19. Only in-frame clones appear in the TCRdb table, and some are missing; sequencing was by immunoSEQ multiplex PCR. The sample contains tens of thousands of clones, roughly 83% of which appear only once. Source material: peripheral blood. The receptors here all came from a man between 65 and 80 years old with acute or convalescent COVID-19. CDR3s include the opening cysteine and the closing phenylalanine or tryptophan. A D gene is named only where the DNA matches it firmly. Only some rows state a clone size, as once, few, many or a class for expanded clones.

TRBV3-1/TRBV3-2,-,TRBJ1-6,once,TGTGCCAGCAGCCAAGAGATAGTTCTTTCACCCCTCCACTTT,CASSQEIVLSPLHF
TRBV7-3,-,TRBJ2-1,-,TGTGCCAGCAGCTTAAATCTCTACGGCAATGAGCAGTTCTTC,CASSLNLYGNEQFF
TRBV29-1,-,TRBJ1-1,-,TGCAGCGCCGCGGACGGGGGAGGAGAAGCTTTCTTT,CSAADGGGEAFF
TRBV10-1,-,TRBJ2-6,-,TGCGCCAGCAGTGCCTCCTCTGGGGCCAACGTCCTGACTTTC,CASSASSGANVLTF
TRBV7-9,-,TRBJ2-2,-,TGTGCCGTCCTCAGGGGTCCAGCAAACACCGGGGAGCTGTTTTTT,CAVLRGPANTGELFF
TRBV11-3,-,TRBJ2-2,-,TGTGCCAGCAGCTTAGGAGCATTCCCCGGGGAGCTGTTTTTT,CASSLGAFPGELFF
TRBV15,TRBD1,TRBJ1-2,once,TGTGCCACCAGCATAGGCGGACAGGGGGCGAACCGCTATGGCTACACCTTC,CATSIGGQGANRYGYTF
TRBV27,-,TRBJ2-7,-,TGTGCCAGCAGTCCTATCCCCTCAGGGTTCTACGAGCAGTACTTC,CASSPIPSGFYEQYF
TRBV5-1,TRBD1,TRBJ1-5,-,TGCGCCAGCAGCCCGACAGGGATTAATAGCAATCAGCCCCAGCATTTT,CASSPTGINSNQPQHF
TRBV9,TRBD1,TRBJ1-1,-,TGTGCCAGCAGCGCGGGACAGCGGAACACTGAAGCTTTCTTT,CASSAGQRNTEAFF
TRBV2,-,TRBJ1-1,-,TGTGCCAGCAGTAGATCACAGGGCTTGGGCACTGAAGCTTTCTTT,CASSRSQGLGTEAFF
TRBV2,-,TRBJ1-6,-,TGTGCCAGCCGAGCTGGAGGGGCTTGGGGGGATTCACCCCTCCACTTT,CASRAGGAWGDSPLHF
TRBV20-1,TRBD1,TRBJ1-1,-,TGCAGTGCTAGTGGGGTAACAGGGGGCTCGGAGGTGAACACTGAAGCTTTCTTT,CSASGVTGGSEVNTEAFF
TRBV28,TRBD2,TRBJ2-3,-,TGTGCCAGCAGTGGAGCGGGAGAGGGTACGCAGTATTTT,CASSGAGEGTQYF
TRBV12-3/TRBV12-4,-,TRBJ2-1,-,TGTGCCAGCAGTTTTGGCAGGGTAACGGAGCCGTTCTTC,CASSFGRVTEPFF
TRBV2,TRBD2,TRBJ2-1,-,TGTGCCAGCAAGAGCGGGAACTACAATGAGCAGTTCTTC,CASKSGNYNEQFF
TRBV6-1,TRBD1,TRBJ1-4,-,TGTGCCAGCAGTGACCCCGACAGGGGGCGTAATGAAAAACTGTTTTTT,CASSDPDRGRNEKLFF
TRBV6-5,TRBD1,TRBJ1-2,-,TGTGCCAGCAGGAAGGGACAGATAAGCTATGGCTACACCTTC,CASRKGQISYGYTF
TRBV27,TRBD1,TRBJ2-1,-,TGTGCCAGCAGTTTGGACAGGGGGCAGATCAATGAGCAGTTCTTC,CASSLDRGQINEQFF
TRBV6-5,-,TRBJ2-3,-,TGTGCCAGCAGGTTGCCGGAGGGCACAGATACGCAGTATTTT,CASRLPEGTDTQYF
TRBV9,TRBD2,TRBJ2-5,-,TGTGCCAGCAGCGTAGGTATCGGGGGGGAGACCCAGTACTTC,CASSVGIGGETQYF
TRBV30,-,TRBJ1-1,-,TGTGCCTGGAGTAGAGGGCGCGCTTTCTTT,CAWSRGRAFF
TRBV6-1,-,TRBJ1-1,few,TGTGCCAGCAGTGAAGATAGGTCGGAGGGGACTGAAGCTTTCTTT,CASSEDRSEGTEAFF
TRBV5-1,-,TRBJ2-2,once,TGCGCCAGCAGCCTAGATTTCGGGAACACCGGGGAGCTGTTTTTT,CASSLDFGNTGELFF
TRBV23-1,-,TRBJ2-1,-,TGCGCCAGCAGTCAATCATCGCTAGCGTTAAGCTCCTACAATGAGCAGTTCTTC,CASSQSSLALSSYNEQFF
TRBV18,-,TRBJ1-3,-,TGTGCCAGCTCAACCCAGGGGAGCTCTGGAAACACCATATATTTT,CASSTQGSSGNTIYF
TRBV5-1,TRBD1,TRBJ2-5,once,TGCGCCAGCAGCCCGTTAACAGGGGGGGAGACCCAGTACTTC,CASSPLTGGETQYF
TRBV2,-,TRBJ2-3,-,TGTGCCAGCAGCGCTAATACGCAGTATTTT,CASSANTQYF
TRBV18,-,TRBJ2-1,-,TGTGCCAGCTCACCAGAGGGACTTGGTGAGCAGTTCTTC,CASSPEGLGEQFF
TRBV10-1,TRBD2,TRBJ2-5,-,TGCGCCAGCAGTGACCCAGCGGGGGGGCAAGAGACCCAGTACTTC,CASSDPAGGQETQYF
TRBV6-4,TRBD1,TRBJ2-7,-,TGTGCCAGCAGTGACTCCATGGACAGGCCGACCTACGAGCAGTACTTC,CASSDSMDRPTYEQYF
TRBV9,TRBD1,TRBJ1-1,-,TGTGCCAGCAGCGACTCCAAGGGGGCGCGAACTGAAGCTTTCTTT,CASSDSKGARTEAFF
TRBV18,-,TRBJ2-1,-,TGTGCCAGCTCCACATCACAGGGTGATGAGCAGTTCTTC,CASSTSQGDEQFF
TRBV6-6,-,TRBJ1-5,once,TGTGCCAGCAGTTACTCGGTTTCGACAGGAAATCAGCCCCAGCATTTT,CASSYSVSTGNQPQHF
TRBV21-1,-,TRBJ1-1,-,TGTGCCAGCAGCAAAGTTCTTCGTGACAGGGGGGTAACTACTGAAGCTTTCTTT,CASSKVLRDRGVTTEAFF
TRBV11-2,-,TRBJ2-7,-,TGTGCCAGCAGCCCAGCGGGACACAGCTACGAGCAGTACTTC,CASSPAGHSYEQYF
TRBV5-4,TRBD1,TRBJ1-5,-,TGTGCCAGCAGCATAGGACAGGGCCTCTACAATCAGCCCCAGCATTTT,CASSIGQGLYNQPQHF
TRBV10-1,-,TRBJ2-3,few,TGCGCCAGCAGTGGCGTGGCAGGGATCACAGATACGCAGTATTTT,CASSGVAGITDTQYF
TRBV4-1,-,TRBJ2-7,-,TGCGCCAGCAGCCAAGATAACAACAGAAACTACGAGCAGTACTTC,CASSQDNNRNYEQYF
TRBV2,-,TRBJ1-1,-,TGTGCCAGCAACCCCTGGCCGAACACTGAAGCTTTCTTT,CASNPWPNTEAFF